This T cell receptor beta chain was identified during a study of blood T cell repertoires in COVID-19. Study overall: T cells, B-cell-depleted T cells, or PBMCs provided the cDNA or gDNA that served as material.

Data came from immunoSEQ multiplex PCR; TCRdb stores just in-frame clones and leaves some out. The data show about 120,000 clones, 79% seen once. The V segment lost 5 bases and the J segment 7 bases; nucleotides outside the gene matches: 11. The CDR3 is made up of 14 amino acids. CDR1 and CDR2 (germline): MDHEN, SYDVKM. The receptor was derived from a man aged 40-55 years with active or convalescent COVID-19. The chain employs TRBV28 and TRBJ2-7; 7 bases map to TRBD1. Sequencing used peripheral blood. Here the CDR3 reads CASSPLDRVIEQYF. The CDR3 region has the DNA TGTGCCAGCAGTCCCCTCGACAGGGTAATAGAGCAGTACTTC.